A selection of T cell receptor beta chains follows, all from one sample in a study of blood T cell repertoires in COVID-19. The method was immunoSEQ multiplex PCR; TCRdb's version includes in-frame clones alone and lacks a portion of them. The sample lists 180,000 or so clones, roughly 88% occurring once. Sequencing input: peripheral blood. These receptors came from a woman aged 25 to 39 with acute or convalescent COVID-19. Both conserved end residues are part of each CDR3. The order of the fields is D gene, V gene, J gene, clone size, CDR3 protein, CDR3 DNA. A D gene is named only where the DNA matches it firmly. Clone size is not always given. Where it is, it says once, few, many or a class for expanded clones.

d_gene: TRBD2
v_gene: TRBV18
j_gene: TRBJ2-2
abundance: -
CDR3aa: CASSGAGDGELFF
CDR3nt: TGTGCCAGCTCAGGAGCGGGAGACGGGGAGCTGTTTTTT

d_gene: TRBD1
v_gene: TRBV29-1
j_gene: TRBJ2-7
abundance: -
CDR3aa: CSVGAGGVEQYF
CDR3nt: TGCAGCGTTGGCGCAGGGGGCGTCGAGCAGTACTTC

d_gene: TRBD2
v_gene: TRBV30
j_gene: TRBJ2-2
abundance: -
CDR3aa: CAWSLTSGSKLFF
CDR3nt: TGTGCCTGGAGCCTGACTAGCGGCTCAAAGCTGTTTTTT

d_gene: -
v_gene: TRBV9
j_gene: TRBJ2-2
abundance: once
CDR3aa: CASSVVEAGELFF
CDR3nt: TGTGCCAGCAGCGTAGTCGAGGCCGGGGAGCTGTTTTTT

d_gene: -
v_gene: TRBV28
j_gene: TRBJ1-2
abundance: -
CDR3aa: CASSLPLAPGYGYTF
CDR3nt: TGTGCCAGCAGTTTACCCCTTGCGCCGGGCTATGGCTACACCTTC

d_gene: -
v_gene: TRBV18
j_gene: TRBJ1-2
abundance: few
CDR3aa: CASSPGDFYGYTF
CDR3nt: TGTGCCAGCTCACCCGGAGATTTCTATGGCTACACCTTC

d_gene: TRBD2
v_gene: TRBV6-5
j_gene: TRBJ2-1
abundance: -
CDR3aa: CASSRGTRYNEQFF
CDR3nt: TGTGCCAGCAGTCGTGGGACTAGATACAATGAGCAGTTCTTC

d_gene: TRBD1
v_gene: TRBV12-5
j_gene: TRBJ1-6
abundance: few
CDR3aa: CASGPLYRTGFNTWTNILHLHF
CDR3nt: TGTGCTAGTGGTCCCCTCTACCGGACAGGGTTCAATACCTGGACCAACATACTCCACCTCCACTTT

d_gene: TRBD2
v_gene: TRBV3-1/TRBV3-2
j_gene: TRBJ2-7
abundance: -
CDR3aa: CASSDGGEQYF
CDR3nt: TGTGCCAGCAGCGACGGGGGGGAGCAGTACTTC

d_gene: -
v_gene: TRBV19
j_gene: TRBJ2-7
abundance: -
CDR3aa: CASSLSGYEQYF
CDR3nt: TGTGCCAGTAGTCTCAGTGGCTACGAGCAGTACTTC

d_gene: -
v_gene: TRBV2
j_gene: TRBJ2-3
abundance: few
CDR3aa: CASYPGAHLTQYF
CDR3nt: TGTGCCAGCTACCCGGGAGCCCATCTAACGCAGTATTTT

d_gene: -
v_gene: TRBV3-1/TRBV3-2
j_gene: TRBJ1-4
abundance: -
CDR3aa: CASSPSGVAEKLFF
CDR3nt: TGTGCCAGCAGCCCCTCGGGGGTCGCTGAAAAACTGTTTTTT

d_gene: -
v_gene: TRBV6-5
j_gene: TRBJ2-7
abundance: -
CDR3aa: CASSTNYEQYF
CDR3nt: TGTGCCAGCAGTACTAACTACGAGCAGTACTTC

d_gene: -
v_gene: TRBV2
j_gene: TRBJ2-7
abundance: -
CDR3aa: CASRGLGSSYEQYF
CDR3nt: TGTGCCAGCAGGGGTCTGGGCTCCTCCTACGAGCAGTACTTC

d_gene: -
v_gene: TRBV6-5
j_gene: TRBJ2-2
abundance: -
CDR3aa: CASRRTIGEELFF
CDR3nt: TGTGCCAGTCGCCGTACTATTGGCGAGGAGCTGTTTTTT

d_gene: TRBD2
v_gene: TRBV28
j_gene: TRBJ2-5
abundance: -
CDR3aa: CASSPNSGSDQETQYF
CDR3nt: TGTGCCAGCAGTCCAAATAGCGGGAGCGATCAAGAGACCCAGTACTTC

d_gene: -
v_gene: TRBV6-1
j_gene: TRBJ2-7
abundance: -
CDR3aa: CASSEWQGGPEQYF
CDR3nt: TGTGCCAGCAGTGAATGGCAGGGCGGCCCCGAGCAGTACTTC

d_gene: -
v_gene: TRBV2
j_gene: TRBJ1-1
abundance: -
CDR3aa: CASTQAQGAEAFF
CDR3nt: TGTGCCAGCACCCAAGCACAGGGCGCTGAAGCTTTCTTT

d_gene: -
v_gene: TRBV3-1/TRBV3-2
j_gene: TRBJ2-4
abundance: -
CDR3aa: CASSQLGLLPLEDIQYF
CDR3nt: TGTGCCAGCAGCCAACTTGGACTCCTCCCCTTGGAGGACATTCAGTACTTC

d_gene: -
v_gene: TRBV2
j_gene: TRBJ2-5
abundance: -
CDR3aa: CASSRQETQYF
CDR3nt: TGTGCCAGCAGTCGTCAAGAGACCCAGTACTTC

d_gene: TRBD2
v_gene: TRBV6-6
j_gene: TRBJ2-2
abundance: -
CDR3aa: CASSYSPSGGAGELFF
CDR3nt: TGTGCCAGCAGTTACTCTCCTAGCGGGGGTGCCGGGGAGCTGTTTTTT

d_gene: TRBD2
v_gene: TRBV11-2
j_gene: TRBJ2-1
abundance: -
CDR3aa: CASRLAGAGEQFF
CDR3nt: TGTGCCAGCAGGCTAGCGGGAGCGGGTGAGCAGTTCTTC

d_gene: -
v_gene: TRBV7-2
j_gene: TRBJ2-2
abundance: -
CDR3aa: CASSFFGVGGDTGELFF
CDR3nt: TGTGCCAGCAGCTTTTTCGGGGTCGGAGGGGACACCGGGGAGCTGTTTTTT

d_gene: TRBD1
v_gene: TRBV7-2
j_gene: TRBJ1-5
abundance: -
CDR3aa: CASSSGRTGNQPQHF
CDR3nt: TGTGCCAGCAGCTCAGGACGGACAGGGAATCAGCCCCAGCATTTT

d_gene: -
v_gene: TRBV28
j_gene: TRBJ2-7
abundance: once
CDR3aa: CASNSPGTSSYEQYF
CDR3nt: TGTGCCAGCAATTCACCTGGGACTTCCTCCTACGAGCAGTACTTC

d_gene: -
v_gene: TRBV2
j_gene: TRBJ2-7
abundance: -
CDR3aa: CASKTPAPGTLF
CDR3nt: TGTGCCAGCAAGACCCCGGCTCCCGGGACTCTTTTC